The clone carrying this T cell receptor beta chain has a single count. Antigen specificity is unknown. This record comes from a study of PD-L1 blockade in urothelial cancer. Across the study: When blood samples were assessed, the median T cell count was some 130,000.

Each patient supplied 1 to 8 pretreatment and on-treatment samples. There are 20 residues in the CDR3. Trimming removed 0 bases from V and 4 bases from J, with 24 bases in between. Germline V gives CDR1 LGHNA, CDR2 YNFKEQ. Whole-study findings and limits: Pretreatment TCR clonality in blood under the median foretold superior survival.

TCRdb's table, derived via immunoSEQ multiplex PCR, lists solely in-frame clones and lacks some. The sample shows tens of thousands of clones, around 79% of them seen only once. The chain carries TRBV4-2 and TRBJ2-2; perhaps TRBD1 as D (7 bases). The TCR comes from a man in his 70s with urothelial cancer. The sequencing used PBMCs, collected around atezolizumab (anti-PD-L1) treatment. The CDR3 DNA follows: TGTGCCAGCAGCCAAGATTATCAGGGGGGCCGTTCGGTGAGCACCGGGGAGCTGTTTTTT. Its protein product is CASSQDYQGGRSVSTGELFF.